This T cell receptor (beta chain) was identified in a study of T cells in Graves' hyperthyroidism and ophthalmopathy. As for the study in general: Peripheral blood draws took place at initial diagnosis, ahead of any treatment.

Amplified regions were TCR beta CDR3 sequences from RNA transcripts. With the HTBI primer set, the TCR CDR3 went through a first round of RT-PCR. Each CDR3 protein gets one entry after TCRdb re-called the multiplex PCR reads with MiXCR. The table lists hundreds of thousands of distinct CDR3 sequences, 11% to 15% of them singletons. Study results and caveats: Ophthalmopathy onset followed model prediction by a median about six months.

Fresh 10 ml peripheral blood yielded PBMCs. This clonotype was observed at least ten times. Antigen: not known. The germline V gene encodes CDR1 SNHLY and CDR2 FYNNEI. The CDR3 spans 14 residues. The V end was cut by 6 bases, the J end by 9 bases, with 17 bases between. The receptor was isolated from a woman aged 18-35 years with Graves' hyperthyroidism. J is TRBJ2-2 and V is TRBV2; D possibly matches TRBD1 or TRBD2 (5 bases each). Material for sequencing was blood. CDR3 residues: CASRTGTQMRELFF. CDR3 nucleotide sequence: TGTGCCAGCAGAACCGGGACCCAGATGCGGGAGCTGTTTTTT.